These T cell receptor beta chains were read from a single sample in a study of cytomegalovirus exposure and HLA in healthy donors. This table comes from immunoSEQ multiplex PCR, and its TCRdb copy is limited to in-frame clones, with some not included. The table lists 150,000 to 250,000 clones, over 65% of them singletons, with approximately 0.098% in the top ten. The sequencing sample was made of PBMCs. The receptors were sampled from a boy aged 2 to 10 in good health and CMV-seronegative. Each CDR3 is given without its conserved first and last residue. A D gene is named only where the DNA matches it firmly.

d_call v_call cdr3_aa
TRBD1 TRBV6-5 ASRDGTALNSPLH
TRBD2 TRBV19 ASSWETSGNEQY
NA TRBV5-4 ASSLGQEPGEKLF
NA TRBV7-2 ATGVPLY
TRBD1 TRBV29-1 SAPDRGGSTDTQY
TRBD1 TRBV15 ATSRAGTGTERY
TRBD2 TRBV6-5 ASSPSGLGPDTQY
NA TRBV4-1 ASSQVEQANQPQH
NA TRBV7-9 ASSRGNTEAF
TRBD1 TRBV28 ASIKGTGLYSNQPQH
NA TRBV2 ASSEGGGGYT
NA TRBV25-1 ASSEGLTQY
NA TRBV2 ASSDGTSWAEQY
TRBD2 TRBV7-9 ASSFGGGVYNEQF
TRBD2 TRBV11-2 ASSRTLASTDTQY
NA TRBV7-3 ASSGPGEGIGYT
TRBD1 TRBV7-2 ASAVGGWYEQY
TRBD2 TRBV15 ATSAGGGRGELF
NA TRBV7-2 ASSRDRSYEQY
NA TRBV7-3 ASSRGASAVYNEQF
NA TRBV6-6 ASRTRSLWEQF
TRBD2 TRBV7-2 ASSYKTGGNEQF
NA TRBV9 ASSVAVGGIGNTIY
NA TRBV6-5 ASSTGTNQPQH
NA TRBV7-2 ASSLFTGLEGYT
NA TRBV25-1 ASSDLTSYGYT